Shown below are 13 T cell receptor beta chains from a single sample sequenced in a study of regulatory T cells in long-lasting Graves disease. Building of the TCR beta libraries involved iRepertoire HTBI primers and Arm-PCR of CDR3 regions. TCRdb analysed the multiplex PCR reads with MiXCR anew, one entry per CDR3 protein. The sample includes hundreds of thousands of distinct CDR3 sequences, 16% seen only once; the top ten take around a sixth. Indicated time point: newly diagnosed GD, antithyroid drugs for less than 3 months. The TCR library used RNA extracted from PBMCs. This sample also belongs to another study, concerning T cells in Graves' hyperthyroidism and ophthalmopathy.

Source: peripheral blood mononuclear cells (PBMCs), taken at new diagnosis, from a patient treated with antithyroid drugs. The receptors here all came from a woman aged 25-40 years with Graves disease.

This clonotype was observed at least ten times. The genes are TRBV28 and TRBJ1-5; possibly TRBD1 for D (6 bases). From germline, CDR1 is MDHEN and CDR2 SYDVKM. The V gene lost 3 bases and the J gene lost 0 bases, with 15 bases spanning the gap. The CDR3 spans 17 residues. CDR3 protein: CASSFWGHRNSNQPQHF. Here the CDR3 DNA reads TGTGCCAGCAGTTTCTGGGGACATCGGAATAGCAATCAGCCCCAGCATTTT.

This clonotype has at least ten counts. The chain employs TRBV27 and TRBJ2-3; 9 nucleotides align to TRBD2. The trim removed 5 bases at V and 8 bases at J, leaving 8 bases unmatched. CDR3 size: 14 residues. CDR1 MNHEY and CDR2 SMNVEV come from the germline V gene (reference sequence). DNA of the CDR3: TGTGCCAGCAGTCTAGGACTAGCGACTCGTACGCAGTATTTT. Encoded protein: CASSLGLATRTQYF.

This clonotype came up a few times. CDR3 nucleotide sequence: TGCAGCGTTGAACCCCGAAACCAGGCATCTGAAGCTTTCTTT. Its translation is CSVEPRNQASEAFF. The chain joins TRBV29-1 to TRBJ1-1; D remains unclear. Germline V gene data show CDR1 as SQVTM and CDR2 as ANQGSEA. V was cut by 2 bases and J by 6 bases, with 16 bases left in between. The CDR3 covers 14 residues.

The sample holds many counts of this clonotype. CDR3 coding DNA: TGCAGTGCTAGCCAACTAGCGGGAGCCTACAATGAGCAGTTCTTC. It translates to CSASQLAGAYNEQFF. J is TRBJ2-1 and V is TRBV20-1; 11 positions agree with TRBD2. In germline, CDR1 is DFQATT, CDR2 SNEGSKA (reference sequence). J lost 2 bases, V lost 3 bases, and 3 bases had no gene match. This CDR3 has 15 amino acids.

This clonotype was recorded at least ten times. The chain couples TRBV6-1 to TRBJ2-3; 7 nucleotides match TRBD1. The CDR3 length is 15 residues. J gave up 1 base and V 4 bases, and 5 bases lay outside the gene matches. CDR1 is MNHNS, CDR2 SASEGT, per germline. The chain's CDR3 is CASSGIGTGTDTQYF. The CDR3 nucleotides read TGTGCCAGCAGTGGGATCGGGACAGGCACAGATACGCAGTATTTT.

Ten or more counts support this clonotype. V gene TRBV2 combines with J gene TRBJ1-4, with D possibly being TRBD1 (6 bases). With 5 bases removed from V and 7 bases from J, the gap between germline ends came to 11 bases. The CDR3 loop spans 13 amino acids. Germline CDR1 SNHLY, CDR2 FYNNEI. CDR3 in DNA: TGTGCCAGCAGTCTGGGGGCTGGTGAAAAACTGTTTTTT. Amino acids: CASSLGAGEKLFF. Full variable domain (missing parts from reference TRBV2 and TRBJ1-4): EPEVTQTPSHQVTQMGQEVILRCVPISNHLYFYWYRQILGQKVEFLVSFYNNEISEKSEIFDDQFSVERPDGSNFTLKIRSTKLEDSAMYFCASSLGAGEKLFFGSGTQLSVL.

This clonotype occurred a few times. The chain combines TRBV20-1 with TRBJ1-4; D unresolved. The germline V gene encodes CDR1 DFQATT and CDR2 SNEGSKA (reference sequence). Trimming cost V 0 bases and J 6 bases, with 14 bases left between them. There are 15 residues in the CDR3. The DNA of the CDR3 is TGCAGTGCTAGAGATGTCCGGACGAGCGATGAAAAACTGTTTTTT. Translation gives CSARDVRTSDEKLFF.

This clonotype occurred many times. The rearrangement links TRBV11-1 to TRBJ1-3; the match to TRBD1 covers 9 bases. Germline V lookup: CDR1 SGHAT, CDR2 FQDESV (reference sequence). J lost 7 bases, V lost 5 bases, and 6 bases had no gene match. The CDR3 contains 14 residues. The CDR3 loop reads CASSPRTGVNTIYF. The CDR3 DNA reads TGTGCCAGCAGCCCCAGGACAGGGGTGAACACCATATATTTT.

Details on this clonotype: Being one base from a much bigger clone, this may be a read error. The gene calls are TRBV28 and TRBJ2-1; the D gene could be TRBD1 or TRBD2 (7 bases each). Germline loops: CDR1 MDHEN, CDR2 SYDVKM. V was pared by 4 bases and J by 6 bases, with 25 bases between. There are 18 residues in the CDR3. DNA of the CDR3: TGTGCCAGCAGTTCCAGGGGGGGGGGAACGGGATCTGTCAATGAGCAGTTCTTC. It is translated as CASSSRGGGTGSVNEQFF.

This clonotype was counted a few times. The J gene is TRBJ1-2, the V gene TRBV12-3 or TRBV12-4; no reliable D call. With 5 bases removed from V and 4 bases from J, the gap between germline ends came to 11 bases. The CDR3 runs to 13 residues. CDR3 region: CASSPVRGYGYTF. CDR3 coding DNA: TGTGCCAGCAGTCCCGTCCGGGGCTATGGCTACACCTTC.

This rearrangement joins TRBV7-9 to TRBJ2-2, with D perhaps TRBD1 (5 bases). Germline V gene sequence: CDR1 SEHNR, CDR2 FQNEAQ (reference sequence). The CDR3 is made up of 16 amino acids. Trimming removed 7 bases from V and 4 bases from J, with 19 bases in between. The CDR3 sequence is CASTPVVWGGTGELFF. The CDR3 coding sequence is TGTGCCAGCACCCCAGTTGTGTGGGGCGGCACCGGGGAGCTGTTTTTT.

The table lists this clonotype with many counts. V is TRBV12-3 or TRBV12-4 and J is TRBJ1-1; TRBD1 is a possible D gene (6 bases). Trimming left V 6 bases short and J 3 bases short, with 11 bases between. There are 13 residues in the CDR3. The CDR3 protein is CASRRGQYTEAFF. The CDR3 bases are TGTGCCAGCAGAAGGGGACAATACACTGAAGCTTTCTTT.

The chain carries TRBV19 and TRBJ2-1; D remains ambiguous. Germline CDR1 is LNHDA and CDR2 is SQIVND (reference sequence). The ends were cut back, 2 bases at V and 1 base at J, with 12 bases in the middle. The CDR3 runs to 16 residues. In DNA form, the CDR3 reads TGTGCCAGTAGTATAATCGGGCTCAGGTCCTACAATGAGCAGTTCTTC. Translating gives CASSIIGLRSYNEQFF.